The clone carrying this TCR beta chain was counted a few times. Antigen specificity is unknown. In TCRdb, the reads were re-called with MiXCR into one record per CDR3 protein. Here the sample spans some 940,000 distinct CDR3 sequences, about 33% being singletons. These data come from a study of T cell repertoires in cytomegalovirus infection. About the research overall: Well-studied HLA-B-restricted CMV epitopes were used in the study alongside recently identified HLA-C-restricted ones. CMV infection together with matching HLA type was indicated by public TCR beta signatures. Study-wide points: Ex vivo, HLA-C-restricted CMV-specific TCR beta clonotypes prevailed over the rest of the response. Frequencies of public TCR beta families were cumulated, and this identified carriers of CMV plus the relevant HLA.

The origin of this receptor is a human donor in good health (CMV status not recorded). Some clones in this sample may be carry-over from other donors' samples. The material sequenced was cultured CD8+ T cells from PBMCs, taken from culture after CMV antigen stimulation.

The CDR3 region has the DNA TGTGCCAGCAGTGGAGGGAATAGCAATCAGCCCCAGCATTTT. As protein: CASSGGNSNQPQHF. The gene calls are TRBV12-3 or TRBV12-4 and TRBJ1-5; D is unresolved. The ends were cut back, 5 bases at V and 0 bases at J, with 8 bases in the middle. The length of the CDR3 is 14 residues.